The text below deals with one T cell receptor beta chain. Its cognate antigen is unknown. Libraries were prepared by immunoSEQ multiplex PCR; TCRdb keeps only in-frame clonotypes and omits some of them. The data hold 120,000 to 150,000 clones, with approximately 85% observed a single time. The data were taken from a study of cytomegalovirus exposure and HLA in healthy donors. This CDR3 has 14 amino acids. The V gene lost 4 bases and the J gene lost 6 bases, with 13 bases spanning the gap. Per germline, CDR1 SNHLY and CDR2 FYNNEI. Study-level points and caveats: Cytomegalovirus status was reportedly diagnosed by the classifier with high specificity and sensitivity. Associated with cytomegalovirus, according to the listing, were 150 to 200 TCR beta chains.

The TCR comes from a woman aged 25-40 years in good health and CMV-seronegative. The V and J genes are TRBV2 and TRBJ1-5, with D maybe TRBD1 (5 bases). The sequenced material came from PBMCs. This CDR3 is CASSVRQGFQPQHF. CDR3 coding DNA: TGTGCCAGCAGTGTCCGGCAGGGCTTTCAGCCCCAGCATTTT.